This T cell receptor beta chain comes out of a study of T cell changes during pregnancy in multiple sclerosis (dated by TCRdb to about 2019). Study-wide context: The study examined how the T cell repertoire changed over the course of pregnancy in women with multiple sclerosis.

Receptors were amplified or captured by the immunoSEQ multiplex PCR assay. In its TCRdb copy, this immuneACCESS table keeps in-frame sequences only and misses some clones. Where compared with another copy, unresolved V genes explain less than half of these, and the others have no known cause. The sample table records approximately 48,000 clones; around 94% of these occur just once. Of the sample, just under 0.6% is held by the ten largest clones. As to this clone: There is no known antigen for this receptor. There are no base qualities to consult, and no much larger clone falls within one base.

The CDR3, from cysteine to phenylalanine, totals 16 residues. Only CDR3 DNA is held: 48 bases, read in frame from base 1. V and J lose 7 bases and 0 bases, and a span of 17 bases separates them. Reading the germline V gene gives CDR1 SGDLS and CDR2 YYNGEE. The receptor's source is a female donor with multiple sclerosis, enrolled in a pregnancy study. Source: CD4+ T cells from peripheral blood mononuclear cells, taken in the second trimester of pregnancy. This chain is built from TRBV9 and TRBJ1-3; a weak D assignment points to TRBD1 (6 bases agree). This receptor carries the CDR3 CASRSGASRSGNTIYF. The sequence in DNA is TGTGCCAGCCGCTCAGGGGCCTCTCGCTCTGGAAACACCATATATTTT.